These T cell receptor beta chains were read from a single sample in a study of T cell changes during pregnancy in multiple sclerosis. Measured with immunoSEQ multiplex PCR; TCRdb has only the in-frame clones, and not every one. This table has 90,000 to 100,000 clones, 92% appearing once. Sequenced here: peripheral blood, sampled after pregnancy. The receptors shown here come from a female donor in good health, enrolled as a control in a pregnancy study. The CDR3 runs from the conserved cysteine through the conserved F or W. Size values are once, few and many counts, or a class for expanded clones, and some rows have none.

j_call: TRBJ1-4
clone_size: -
v_call: TRBV11-2
cdr3_aa: CASRPFGEQKLFF

j_call: TRBJ2-3
clone_size: -
v_call: TRBV28
cdr3_aa: CASSLFPGSPDTQYF

j_call: TRBJ2-7
clone_size: -
v_call: TRBV13
cdr3_aa: CASSPSSSYEQYF

j_call: TRBJ1-1
clone_size: -
v_call: TRBV15
cdr3_aa: CATSRDSMNTEAFF

j_call: TRBJ2-7
clone_size: -
v_call: TRBV4-1
cdr3_aa: CASSSLVAVYEQYF

j_call: TRBJ2-3
clone_size: -
v_call: TRBV6-6
cdr3_aa: CASSPLPDTQYF

j_call: TRBJ1-5
clone_size: -
v_call: TRBV30
cdr3_aa: CAWSVGASNQPQHF

j_call: TRBJ2-2
clone_size: once
v_call: TRBV9
cdr3_aa: CASSVSPAGGHYGELFF

j_call: TRBJ2-1
clone_size: -
v_call: TRBV10-2
cdr3_aa: CASTEGDPGLAGVSSYNEQFF

j_call: TRBJ2-7
clone_size: once
v_call: TRBV6-5
cdr3_aa: CASREGQGYEQYF

j_call: TRBJ1-2
clone_size: once
v_call: TRBV10-3
cdr3_aa: CAISSTVGNYGYTF

j_call: TRBJ1-1
clone_size: -
v_call: TRBV7-6
cdr3_aa: CASSLAETGNTEAFF

j_call: TRBJ2-2
clone_size: -
v_call: TRBV19
cdr3_aa: CASSPYPGQGTGELFF

j_call: TRBJ1-5
clone_size: -
v_call: TRBV19
cdr3_aa: CASSIAGRNQQPQHF

j_call: TRBJ1-2
clone_size: -
v_call: TRBV27
cdr3_aa: CASSFGGLNYGYTF

j_call: TRBJ2-2
clone_size: once
v_call: TRBV5-1
cdr3_aa: CASSKGRTGELFF

j_call: TRBJ1-1
clone_size: -
v_call: TRBV6-1
cdr3_aa: CASSDLRGRANTEAFF

j_call: TRBJ2-1
clone_size: -
v_call: TRBV4-2
cdr3_aa: CASSQDHPLALSSYNEQFF

j_call: TRBJ2-7
clone_size: once
v_call: TRBV29-1
cdr3_aa: CSVEVTSGAYEQYF

j_call: TRBJ2-3
clone_size: -
v_call: TRBV21-1
cdr3_aa: CASSNDRADTDTQYF